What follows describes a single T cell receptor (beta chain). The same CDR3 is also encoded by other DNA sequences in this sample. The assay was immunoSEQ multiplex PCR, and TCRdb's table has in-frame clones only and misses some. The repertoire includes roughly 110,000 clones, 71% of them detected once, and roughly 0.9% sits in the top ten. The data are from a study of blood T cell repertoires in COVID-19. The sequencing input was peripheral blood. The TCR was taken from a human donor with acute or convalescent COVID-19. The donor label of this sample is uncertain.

The CDR3 region is CASSPTRRGGNQPQHF. In nucleotides, the CDR3 is TGTGCCAGCAGTCCAACCAGACGAGGCGGCAATCAGCCCCAGCATTTT. The genes are TRBV28 and TRBJ1-5; unclear D gene. Germline V gives CDR1 MDHEN, CDR2 SYDVKM. CDR3 length: 16 residues. V was trimmed by 5 bases and J by 2 bases, leaving 16 bases between them.